Listed here are 23 T cell receptor beta chains from one sample, sequenced in a study of cytomegalovirus exposure and HLA in healthy donors. Assay used: immunoSEQ multiplex PCR; TCRdb lists only in-frame clones, some missing. The table includes under 300,000 clones, approximately 86% detected once. Sequencing input: PBMCs. The receptors stem from a woman aged 18-30 years in good health and CMV-seronegative.

V and J are TRBV6-1 and TRBJ2-7, with D possibly TRBD1 on 5 matching bases. This CDR3 comprises 12 residues. The germline V gene has CDR1 MNHNS and CDR2 SASEGT. V was clipped by 6 bases and J by 4 bases, with 10 bases between them. The CDR3 nucleotides are TGTGCCAGCAGGGGGCGCGATTACGAGCAGTACTTC. It translates to CASRGRDYEQYF.

J is TRBJ1-4 and V is TRBV29-1, with TRBD1 identical over 10 bases. CDR1 and CDR2 from the germline V gene are SQVTM and ANQGSEA. Trimming cost V 6 bases and J 0 bases; bases outside gene matches: 1. CDR3 size: 14 residues. The CDR3 bases are TGCAGCGTGGGACAGGGGACAACTAATGAAAAACTGTTTTTT. Residues: CSVGQGTTNEKLFF.

V and J are TRBV6-1 and TRBJ2-1, with 11 bases lining up with TRBD2. Germline assignment: CDR1 MNHNS and CDR2 SASEGT. The CDR3 spans 17 residues. Trimming took 2 bases from V and 2 from J; bases not matched to a gene: 5. The CDR3 spells CASSELATSGTYNEQFF. The CDR3 DNA follows: TGTGCCAGCAGTGAACTCGCGACTAGCGGGACCTACAATGAGCAGTTCTTC.

This sequence joins TRBV30 and TRBJ2-7; D unclear. The CDR3 runs to 13 residues. Trimming shortened V by 1 base and J by 3 bases, and 10 bases separated the two germline ends. Germline V gene lookup returns CDR1 GTSNPN and CDR2 SVGIG (reference sequence). The chain's CDR3 is CAWSGVRVYEQYF. For the CDR3, the DNA is TGTGCCTGGAGTGGGGTTCGGGTCTACGAGCAGTACTTC.

The chain is built from TRBV28 and TRBJ1-2; D is uncertain. Germline assignment: CDR1 MDHEN and CDR2 SYDVKM. This CDR3 is 16 amino acids long. Trimming cost V 6 bases and J 0 bases, with 17 bases left between them. The CDR3 DNA reads as TGTGCCAGCAGCCTTCACGGAGACCCAACTAACTATGGCTACACCTTC. The encoded protein is CASSLHGDPTNYGYTF.

This chain joins TRBV4-1 and TRBJ2-2; 9 nucleotides line up with TRBD2. This CDR3 is built from 15 residues. The V and J ends lost 6 bases and 5 bases, in that order; junction bases with no gene match: 7. Germline CDR1 MGHRA, CDR2 YSYEKL. CDR3: CASRYSGRRTGELFF. CDR3 coding DNA: TGCGCCAGCAGGTATAGCGGGAGACGGACCGGGGAGCTGTTTTTT.

The chain joins TRBV9 to TRBJ2-7; TRBD2 is a possible D gene (7 bases). Germline V gene lookup returns CDR1 SGDLS and CDR2 YYNGEE. Between the trimmed V and J ends, which lost 4 bases and 2 bases, there was a span of 13 bases. The CDR3 is 14 amino acids. CDR3 amino acids: CASSPSGGPYEQYF. The CDR3 coding sequence is TGTGCCAGCAGCCCCTCGGGGGGCCCCTACGAGCAGTACTTC.

CDR3 sequence: CASSLADSEVSYEQYF. The CDR3 nucleotides read TGTGCCAGCAGCTTAGCAGACAGTGAAGTTTCCTACGAGCAGTACTTC. The chain links TRBV7-9 to TRBJ2-7; TRBD1 might be the D (5 bases). Germline V gene lookup returns CDR1 SEHNR and CDR2 FQNEAQ (reference sequence). Trimming took off 0 bases at V and 1 base at J, with 13 bases between the two ends. The CDR3 is 16 residues long.

This clone was detected only a few times. This sequence joins TRBV5-4 and TRBJ1-2; a weak D match, TRBD1 (5 bases). V gave up 0 bases and J gave up 3 bases, with 9 bases separating them. Looked up from germline, CDR1 is SGHNT and CDR2 is YYREEE (reference sequence). This CDR3 contains 14 residues. CDR3 DNA: TGTGCCAGCAGCTTGGGACAGAGAGACTATGGCTACACCTTC. It codes for CASSLGQRDYGYTF.

V usage is TRBV25-1 and J usage is TRBJ1-2; tentatively, D is TRBD1 (6 bases). Trimming left V 3 bases short and J 2 bases short, with 10 bases between. The germline V gene has CDR1 MGHDK and CDR2 SYGVNS. The CDR3 has 14 residues. CDR3 coding DNA: TGTGCCAGCAGTGATTCTCAGGGGAACTATGGCTACACCTTC. Protein: CASSDSQGNYGYTF.

This chain connects TRBV9 to TRBJ2-3; TRBD2 aligns across 13 bases. Looked up from germline, CDR1 is SGDLS and CDR2 is YYNGEE. Germline trimming cut 0 bases from V and 0 bases from J; bases unmatched to any gene: 7. This CDR3 is 19 amino acids long. CDR3 region: CASSVEGGLAGDSTDTQYF. CDR3 DNA sequence: TGTGCCAGCAGCGTAGAGGGAGGACTAGCGGGGGATAGCACAGATACGCAGTATTTT.

This clone was seen at least ten times. This sequence joins TRBV5-1 and TRBJ2-2, with 10 bases aligning to TRBD1. Germline-derived CDR1 and CDR2 are SGHRS and YFSETQ. Trimming at V came to 4 bases and at J to 3 bases, leaving 6 bases not matched to a gene. The CDR3 extends over 16 amino acids. The CDR3 here is CASSVYGTGDTGELFF. The DNA for the CDR3 is TGCGCCAGCAGCGTTTACGGGACAGGGGACACCGGGGAGCTGTTTTTT.

This sequence joins TRBV18 and TRBJ2-3; possible D gene TRBD2, 6 bases. Germline V gives CDR1 KGHSH, CDR2 LQKENI. CDR3 length: 15 amino acids. V dropped 3 bases and J dropped 4 bases, with 14 bases sitting between them. CDR3 region: CASSPRGLSSDTQYF. Here the CDR3 DNA reads TGTGCCAGCTCACCTAGAGGACTATCATCAGATACGCAGTATTTT.

The chain has TRBV7-2 and TRBJ2-7, with a possible D match to TRBD1 (5 bases). There are 15 residues in the CDR3. Per germline, CDR1 SGHTA and CDR2 FQGNSA. With 1 base removed from V and 0 bases from J, the gap between germline ends came to 10 bases. In DNA form, the CDR3 reads TGTGCCAGCAGCTTAGGGTGGACACTCTCCTACGAGCAGTACTTC. Translation gives CASSLGWTLSYEQYF.

J is TRBJ1-1 and V is TRBV29-1; D remains unclear. CDR1 is SQVTM, CDR2 ANQGSEA, per germline. CDR3 size: 12 residues. The V end was cut by 6 bases, the J end by 5 bases, with 13 bases between. The DNA for the CDR3 is TGCAGCGTCCTTATAACGGGGACTGAAGCTTTCTTT. This gives the protein CSVLITGTEAFF.

The chain carries TRBV7-6 and TRBJ1-2, with 7 nucleotides matching TRBD1. CDR1 is SGHVS, CDR2 FNYEAQ, per germline. The CDR3 covers 14 residues. Trimming at V came to 2 bases and at J to 1 base, leaving 1 base not matched to a gene. CDR3 sequence reads: CASSLQGDNYGYTF. CDR3 coding DNA: TGTGCCAGCAGCTTACAGGGGGATAACTATGGCTACACCTTC.

CDR3 protein: CASSVLTVSNTGELFF. The CDR3 coding sequence is TGCGCCAGCAGCGTCCTGACTGTTTCGAACACCGGGGAGCTGTTTTTT. The genes are TRBV4-1 and TRBJ2-2; D is uncertain. CDR1 is MGHRA, CDR2 YSYEKL, per germline. V was shortened by 5 bases and J by 0 bases, with 13 bases between the two germline ends. The CDR3 extends over 16 amino acids.

The chain uses TRBV7-6 and TRBJ1-1; D not resolved. Germline V gives CDR1 SGHVS, CDR2 FNYEAQ. The CDR3 contains 12 residues. The germline V and J ends were trimmed by 4 bases and 10 bases, with 13 bases remaining between them. CDR3 bases: TGTGCCAGCAGCTCCGAGACCCGGGGAGCTTTCTTT. Its translation is CASSSETRGAFF.

This CDR3 is CASSDSSESNEQFF. In DNA, the CDR3 is TGTGCCAGCAGTGATTCTAGCGAGTCGAATGAGCAGTTCTTC. V and J are TRBV6-4 and TRBJ2-1; possibly TRBD2 for D (6 bases). The CDR3 has 14 amino acids. Trimming removed 3 bases at V and 7 bases at J, with 13 bases between. Germline V CDR1 and CDR2: MRHNA, SNTAGT.

CDR3 amino acids: CASKEAAGLDYEQYF. Written as DNA, the CDR3 is TGTGCCAGCAAAGAAGCTGCGGGACTAGATTACGAGCAGTACTTC. This chain uses TRBV2 with TRBJ2-7, with 8 bases fitting TRBD2. Germline CDR1 and CDR2: SNHLY and FYNNEI. V lost 7 bases and J lost 4; bases outside the gene matches: 12. The CDR3 totals 15 residues.

This clone came up once. The chain couples TRBV28 to TRBJ2-5; D is unclear. CDR1 is MDHEN, CDR2 SYDVKM, per germline. CDR3 length equals 14 residues. With 3 bases removed from V and 1 base from J, the gap between germline ends came to 9 bases. The CDR3 region is CASSLTQFQETQYF. CDR3 coding DNA: TGTGCCAGCAGTTTGACACAGTTCCAAGAGACCCAGTACTTC.

The gene calls are TRBV5-4 and TRBJ1-1, with D perhaps TRBD1 (6 bases). This CDR3 spans 16 amino acids. Trimming took 0 bases from V and 4 from J, leaving 16 bases between them. CDR1 and CDR2 (germline): SGHNT, YYREEE (reference sequence). This CDR3 is CASSLGQGNAITEAFF. In DNA, the CDR3 is TGTGCCAGCAGCTTGGGGCAGGGGAACGCAATCACTGAAGCTTTCTTT.

The chain recombines TRBV6-5 with TRBJ2-7; D unclear. The CDR3 runs 14 residues. With 1 base removed from V and 1 base from J, the gap between germline ends came to 8 bases. CDR1 is MNHEY, CDR2 SVGAGI, per germline. The CDR3 reads CASSYFGLSYEQYF. The CDR3 nucleotides read TGTGCCAGCAGTTACTTCGGGTTATCCTACGAGCAGTACTTC.